The 12 T cell receptor beta chains listed next were all sequenced from one sample in a study of T-cell memory formation after mild COVID-19. TCRdb passed the 5' RACE reads through MiXCR, listing each CDR3 protein once. The sample gives fewer than 90,000 distinct CDR3 sequences, 11% to 15% of which show up once; about 31% is in the top ten. The sequenced sample consisted of PBMCs or a T cell subset sorted from them (not recorded which). The receptors were sampled from an adult woman who had mild COVID-19 (a few samples of this study predate the infection). Cell type and time point are not known.

This clonotype occurred a few times. V gene TRBV4-1 combines with J gene TRBJ2-1; D is uncertain. This CDR3 has 15 residues. Per the germline V gene, CDR1 is MGHRA and CDR2 is YSYEKL. Trimming took 0 bases from V and 10 from J, leaving 16 bases between them. The CDR3 sequence: CASSQDGRLLGEQFF. The CDR3 coding sequence is TGCGCCAGCAGCCAAGACGGAAGACTGCTCGGGGAGCAGTTCTTC.

This clonotype was seen a single time. The J gene is TRBJ2-7, the V gene TRBV6-6, with a weak D call TRBD2 (5 bases). The V and J ends lost 0 bases and 6 bases respectively, with 12 bases between them. The CDR3 contains 14 residues. Germline-derived CDR1 and CDR2 are MNHNY and SVGAGI (reference sequence). CDR3 DNA: TGTGCCAGCAGTTACTCGTCCAGCGGAGTCGAGCAGTACTTC. Its protein product is CASSYSSSGVEQYF.

The rearrangement uses TRBV29-1 and TRBJ2-1; the D gene is possibly TRBD2 (6 bases). The CDR3 has 13 residues. Germline V gene data show CDR1 as SQVTM and CDR2 as ANQGSEA. The V and J ends lost 7 bases and 9 bases respectively, with 19 bases between them. The CDR3 coding sequence is TGCAGCGCCACGGGAGAGTCTTGGTTTGAGCAGTTCTTC. Protein product: CSATGESWFEQFF.

This chain links TRBV24-1 with TRBJ2-5; D is unresolved. Trimming took off 1 base at V and 2 bases at J, with 16 bases between the two ends. Germline CDR1 and CDR2: KGHDR and SFDVKD. This CDR3 has 17 amino acids. CDR3 region: CATSDFSPGELQETQYF. The CDR3 coding sequence is TGTGCCACCAGTGATTTCTCTCCGGGCGAACTTCAAGAGACCCAGTACTTC.

CDR3: CASSQVDPYSGNTIYF. The CDR3 DNA reads as TGCGCCAGCAGCCAAGTGGACCCCTACTCTGGAAACACCATATATTTT. This sequence joins TRBV4-1 and TRBJ1-3; D is uncertain. This CDR3 spans 16 amino acids. The V gene's germline CDR1 is MGHRA and CDR2 YSYEKL. V lost 1 base, J lost 0 bases, and 10 bases lay in between.

The V gene is TRBV2, the J gene TRBJ2-3, with D perhaps matching TRBD1 (6 bases). Trimming removed 6 bases at V and 2 bases at J, with 18 bases between. The CDR3 is 16 amino acids. Germline V lookup: CDR1 SNHLY, CDR2 FYNNEI. The CDR3 coding sequence is TGTGCCAGCAGCACTACCGGGACACCTTACACAGATACGCAGTATTTT. Its protein is CASSTTGTPYTDTQYF. The full variable domain, with the rest looked up from reference TRBV2 and TRBJ2-3, is EPEVTQTPSHQVTQMGQEVILRCVPISNHLYFYWYRQILGQKVEFLVSFYNNEISEKSEIFDDQFSVERPDGSNFTLKIRSTKLEDSAMYFCASSTTGTPYTDTQYFGPGTRLTVL.

The V call is TRBV12-3 or TRBV12-4, the J call TRBJ2-1, with D maybe TRBD2 (6 bases). The CDR3 covers 14 residues. V was cut by 7 bases and J by 8 bases, with 18 bases left in between. The CDR3 sequence: CASTLGLPWDEQFF. The CDR3 DNA is TGTGCCAGCACCCTGGGACTTCCTTGGGATGAGCAGTTCTTC.

The chain recombines TRBV29-1 with TRBJ2-2; D may be TRBD1 (5 bases). The CDR3 runs to 14 residues. CDR1 SQVTM and CDR2 ANQGSEA come from the germline V gene. V lost 5 bases to trimming and J lost 3 bases, with 13 bases between them. The CDR3 DNA reads TGCAGCGTTATAGGGGCGGTGGACACCGGGGAGCTGTTTTTT. Amino acid sequence: CSVIGAVDTGELFF.

This clonotype has a handful of counts. The CDR3 spells CATSSPPSGSNEQYF. In DNA, the CDR3 is TGTGCCACCAGCAGTCCGCCTAGCGGGAGCAACGAGCAGTACTTC. The chain joins TRBV15 to TRBJ2-7; 10 bases line up with TRBD2. V dropped 3 bases and J dropped 5; count of bases not matched to a gene: 7. CDR3 length equals 15 residues. The germline V gene has CDR1 LNHNV and CDR2 YYDKDF (reference sequence).

The table lists this clonotype with a few counts. The chain combines TRBV24-1 with TRBJ2-3, with D tentatively TRBD1 or TRBD2 (5 bases each). The V gene's germline CDR1 is KGHDR and CDR2 SFDVKD. V lost 0 bases to trimming and J lost 1 base, with 16 bases between them. The CDR3 has 18 residues. The CDR3 DNA reads as TGTGCCACCAGTGATTTGCCAAGCAGAGGGGTGGGCACAGATACGCAGTATTTT. Protein sequence: CATSDLPSRGVGTDTQYF.

This chain joins TRBV10-3 and TRBJ2-1, with TRBD2 matching over 9 bases. The junction had 4 bases not matched to a gene; V was cut back by 10 bases and J by 0 bases. Germline V gives CDR1 ENHRY, CDR2 SYGVKD. The CDR3 length is 14 residues. CDR3 sequence: CASGGVISYNEQFF. The CDR3 nucleotides read TGTGCCAGCGGGGGGGTTATCTCCTACAATGAGCAGTTCTTC.

This clonotype showed up just a few times. The chain carries TRBV7-8 and TRBJ2-7, with 10 nucleotides matching TRBD2. The CDR3 loop spans 16 amino acids. Trimming removed 4 bases from V and 0 bases from J; junction bases left unmatched: 6. CDR1 is SGHVS, CDR2 FQNEAQ, per germline. The CDR3: CASSWTTSGPSYEQYF. As DNA, the CDR3 is TGTGCCAGCAGCTGGACGACTAGCGGGCCCTCCTACGAGCAGTACTTC.